This T cell receptor beta chain stems from a study of identifying expanded T cells in peripheral blood. With 5 bases removed from V and 5 bases from J, the gap between germline ends came to 24 bases. Germline CDR1 and CDR2: SGHVS and FQNEAQ. CDR3 length: 17 amino acids. During the collection period, no donor immune events like infections were recorded. Produced via immunoSEQ multiplex PCR; TCRdb's table is partial and in-frame only. The sample carries around 100,000 clones, around 85% recorded once. The chain carries TRBV7-8 and TRBJ1-2; D might be TRBD1 (5 bases). This TCR derives from a person between 18 and 75 years old in good health. Sequencing used blood. CDR3 region: CASSHGTGEARTYGYTF. In DNA, the CDR3 is TGTGCCAGCAGCCACGGGACGGGCGAGGCGAGAACTTATGGCTACACCTTC.